This passage covers 6 T cell receptor beta chains from one sample sequenced in a study of blood T cells in healthy people across ages. The authors ran a second PCR of 7 to 11 cycles using a sample-barcoded 5' primer and a J-beta primer mix. Via MiXCR, TCRdb re-called the 5' RACE reads, giving one row per CDR3 protein. Seen here are about 1.8 million distinct CDR3 sequences, around half observed once, and the top ten hold less than 2.5%. The sample taken for sequencing was blood. The source is a woman aged 40 to 50 in good health.

V is TRBV28 and J is TRBJ1-1; 7 bases line up with TRBD1. Germline V gives CDR1 MDHEN, CDR2 SYDVKM. With 3 bases clipped from V and 0 bases from J, the junction kept 7 bases outside the gene matches. The CDR3 runs to 16 residues. The CDR3 is CASSFRTGGMNTEAFF. CDR3 sequence (DNA): TGTGCCAGCAGTTTTCGGACAGGTGGGATGAACACTGAAGCTTTCTTT.

The chain links TRBV7-2 to TRBJ1-1; D is unresolved. Germline CDR1 reads SGHTA; CDR2 reads FQGNSA. Trimming stripped 5 bases from V and 5 bases from J, with 6 bases between. The CDR3 runs 11 residues. CDR3 loop: CASSVLTEAFF. CDR3 in DNA: TGTGCCAGCAGCGTCTTAACTGAAGCTTTCTTT.

The chain has TRBV3-1 and TRBJ2-7, with D perhaps matching TRBD1 or TRBD2 (5 bases each). This CDR3 has 20 amino acids. Trimming shortened V by 3 bases and J by 2 bases, and 29 bases separated the two germline ends. Germline V lookup: CDR1 LGHDT, CDR2 YNNKEL (reference sequence). Written as DNA, the CDR3 is TGTGCCAGCAGCCAGCACGTAGCAGGAGACAGACTATCGAAAGCCTACGAGCAGTACTTC. The encoded protein is CASSQHVAGDRLSKAYEQYF.

This rearrangement joins TRBV7-2 to TRBJ2-3, with D possibly being TRBD1 or TRBD2 (5 bases each). This CDR3 comprises 15 residues. Germline V gene sequence: CDR1 SGHTA, CDR2 FQGNSA. V lost 1 base and J 4 bases, leaving 12 bases between the germline ends. CDR3 in DNA: TGTGCCAGCAGCTTAGAGGGGAGCTTGTCAGATACGCAGTATTTT. Its translation: CASSLEGSLSDTQYF.

As concerns this clonotype: Given a much more abundant clone one base away, this may be a read error. The CDR3 region is CSAREVAGGNAEQFF. Here the CDR3 DNA reads TGCAGTGCTAGAGAGGTTGCGGGGGGTAACGCTGAGCAGTTCTTC. This chain connects TRBV20-1 to TRBJ2-1; 8 nucleotides agree with TRBD2. The ends lost 0 bases at V and 9 bases at J; junction bases unmatched: 10. Germline CDR1 reads DFQATT; CDR2 reads SNEGSKA (reference sequence). The CDR3 runs to 15 residues.

V is TRBV11-2 and J is TRBJ2-7; D call uncertain. The germline V gene has CDR1 SGHAT and CDR2 FQNNGV. There are 12 residues in the CDR3. Trimming stripped 0 bases from V and 10 bases from J, with 10 bases between. CDR3 in DNA: TGTGCCAGCAGCTTAGATAGTCCCCGCCAGTACTTC. Translated, it gives CASSLDSPRQYF.